This T cell receptor (beta chain) is drawn from a study of cytomegalovirus exposure and HLA in healthy donors. Across the whole study: From 190 million or so T cells, an earlier analysis saw roughly 110 million unique TCR beta sequences. Notes on the study in general: In an earlier analysis, productive rearrangement rates for most beta V segments clustered near 87% or 30%.

Of note for this clone: Its antigen is unknown.

PCR involved 60 Vbeta and 13 Jbeta primers. Sequenced by immunoSEQ multiplex PCR; TCRdb stores in-frame clones only, minus some. Of under 200,000 clones in the sample, roughly 75% were seen once. Every donor was a healthy person donating bone marrow. Sequencing used PBMCs. The clonotype originates from a female donor in good health and CMV-seronegative.

The CDR3 loop is CASSTGDTGNYGYTF. CDR3 coding DNA: TGTGCCAGTAGTACCGGGGACACTGGGAACTATGGCTACACCTTC. V and J are TRBV19 and TRBJ1-2, with a weak D call TRBD1 (6 bases). CDR1 LNHDA and CDR2 SQIVND come from the germline V gene (reference sequence). The V end was cut by 4 bases, the J end by 2 bases, with 14 bases between. This CDR3 has 15 amino acids.